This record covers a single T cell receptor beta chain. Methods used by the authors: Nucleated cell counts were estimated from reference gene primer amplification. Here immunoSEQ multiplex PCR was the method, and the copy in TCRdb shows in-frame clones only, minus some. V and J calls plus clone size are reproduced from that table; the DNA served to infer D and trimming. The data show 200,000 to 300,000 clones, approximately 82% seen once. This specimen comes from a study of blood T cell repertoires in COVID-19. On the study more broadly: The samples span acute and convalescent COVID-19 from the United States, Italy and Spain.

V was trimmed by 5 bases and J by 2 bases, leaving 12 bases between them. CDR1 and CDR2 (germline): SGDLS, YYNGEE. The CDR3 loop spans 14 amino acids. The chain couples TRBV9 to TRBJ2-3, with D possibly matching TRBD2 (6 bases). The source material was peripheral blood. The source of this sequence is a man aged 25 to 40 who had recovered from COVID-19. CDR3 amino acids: CASSGGAPTDTQYF. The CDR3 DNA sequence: TGTGCCAGCAGTGGAGGGGCCCCCACAGATACGCAGTATTTT.